The sequence of this T cell receptor beta chain was determined in a study of Ad26.COV2.S vaccination and SARS-CoV-2 variants (dated by TCRdb to the early 2020s). Turning to the overall study: Donors in the vaccine arm were drawn from COV1001, a multicentre, randomized, double-blind, placebo-controlled phase I-IIa trial testing Ad26.COV2.S in healthy adults. Dosing of Ad26.COV2.S was intramuscular, at either 5x10^10 or 1x10^11 viral particles, delivered as one shot or as two shots spaced 56 days apart. TCRbeta repertoire sequencing served as the tool for gauging how specific and how broad the SARS-CoV-2-reactive T cell receptors were following Ad26.COV2.S vaccination. The TCR-sequenced set comprised around 32 samples: some 19 Ad26.COV2.S vaccine recipients, 5 placebo recipients and 8 SARS-CoV-2 convalescent individuals. Trial participants were randomized into five groups of five: low-dose or high-dose Ad26.COV2.S given once or twice, or placebo on both occasions. Investigators remained blinded to trial group allocation during experiments and outcome assessment. The research as a whole found: Vaccine and placebo recipients had similar non-spike TCR breadth, a finding consistent with the vaccine containing only spike. The study lacked the statistical power to compare responses across vaccine doses or regimens. Higher spike-specific TCR breadth was observed in Ad26.COV2.S recipients than in placebo recipients (P = 0.0014). After vaccination, substantial breadth of spike-specific CD8+ and CD4+ T cell responses was reported. The authors noted that the TCR breadth and depth analyses may have underestimated total T cell responses.

The immunoSEQ Assay was the method used to sequence TCRbeta CDR3 regions. After extraction, genomic DNA underwent amplification by bias-controlled multiplex PCR, followed by high-throughput sequencing. The published analysis was carried out like this. Collapsing and filtering of sequences were performed to quantify the absolute abundance of each unique TCRbeta CDR3 region. T cell fraction was estimated by normalizing TCRbeta template counts to usable DNA, which was measured by amplifying reference genes present in all nucleated cells. Repertoire TCRs were annotated as SARS-CoV-2-specific by exact matching of V gene, CDR3 amino acid sequence and J gene to a known reactive TCR set. The reference SARS-CoV-2 TCR set was derived from MIRA and filtered for enrichment in COVID-19-positive ImmuneCODE repertoires, a step that removed public or cross-reactive TCRs. Using the MIRA antigens, annotated TCRs were further analysed by specific ORF or by position within an ORF. Depth was the summed frequency of annotated unique rearrangements, while breadth was defined as annotated unique rearrangements over total unique productive rearrangements. TCR breadth was compared between groups using two-sided Wilcoxon rank-sum tests. TCRdb obtained this table from immuneACCESS and retained in-frame rearrangements with V and J assigned. These tables miss some clones; where compared with another copy, unresolved V genes account for less than half of the shortfall, and the remainder is unexplained. Clonal size and the V and J genes are those of that table, whereas D and trimming came from the DNA. For this sample the table gives hundreds of thousands of clones, of which roughly 90% were detected only once. The ten most abundant clones make up roughly 1.5% of the sample.

Taken with the paper, the label for treatment or condition translates to: 15 to 20 received Ad26.COV2.S at low or high dose, single or two shots; a few received placebo; per-sample allocation not given. For vaccine and placebo recipients, repertoires were sequenced using samples collected on day 63 after the first injection. In Cohort 1b, more than 20 adults aged 18-55 years were enrolled at a single site in Boston, USA, between 29 July and 7 August 2020. Ad26.COV2.S was a replication-incompetent adenovirus type 26 vector expressing a prefusion-stabilized SARS-CoV-2 spike protein from the original Wuhan strain. CDR1 and CDR2, looked up from the germline V gene, are MNHEY and SVGAGI. Its CDR3 holds 13 amino acids, cysteine through phenylalanine. Solely the CDR3 DNA is kept, with 39 bases framed from the first base. At the junction V is shortened by 0 bases and J by 6 bases, with 8 bases in between.

In this sample, this clone turned up once. Its target antigen remains unknown. Base qualities are not recorded, but no much larger clone differs from it by a single base. The rearrangement joined TRBV6-5 to TRBJ1-1; the D gene identity is not certain. This specimen consisted of peripheral blood, obtained in a trial of Ad26.COV2.S vaccine versus placebo. The receptor was isolated from a person aged 18 to 59 who received the Ad26.COV2.S COVID-19 vaccine or a placebo. The CDR3 protein sequence reads: CASSYSPGAEAFF. The sequence in DNA is TGTGCCAGCAGTTACTCCCCGGGAGCTGAAGCTTTCTTT.